This entry features one T cell receptor beta chain sequence. Its target is not known. Unique molecular identifiers featured in how the TCRbeta library was prepared. TCRdb reprocessed the PCR reads with MiXCR, giving one entry per CDR3 protein. The data contain 250,000 to 300,000 distinct CDR3 sequences, around a tenth of them singletons. This entry belongs to a study of T-cell reconstitution after alpha-beta-depleted transplantation in children. General study results and limits: Reportedly, roughly two months post-transplant, alpha-beta T cells arose from several hundred expanded graft clones. T-cell counts and diversity at one year post-transplant came mainly from newly produced T cells.

The CDR3 extends over 16 amino acids. Germline V gene lookup returns CDR1 LGHNA and CDR2 YNFKEQ. Trimming took 3 bases from V and 3 from J; bases not matched to a gene: 5. This specimen consisted of peripheral blood, obtained 180 days after TCRalphabeta/CD19-depleted stem cell transplant. The rearrangement uses TRBV4-2 and TRBJ2-1, with 10 nucleotides matching TRBD2. This clonotype was sampled from a male patient between 2 and 15 years old who had a stem cell transplant for chronic granulomatous disease, so the T cells may come from the graft donor. CDR3 sequence: CASSQPLAGDYNEQFF. CDR3 sequence (DNA): TGTGCCAGCAGCCAGCCCCTAGCGGGAGACTACAATGAGCAGTTCTTC.